This is a list of T cell receptor beta chains from one sample in a study of cytomegalovirus exposure and HLA in healthy donors. Sequencing used immunoSEQ multiplex PCR; TCRdb keeps in-frame clones, though not all of them. The table shows more than 85,000 clones, with over 80% occurring only once. Sequenced material: PBMCs. These receptor sequences come from a man between 35 and 55 years old in good health and CMV-seronegative. Both conserved end residues are part of each CDR3. Each record gives: V gene, J gene, clone size, D gene, CDR3 protein, CDR3 DNA. The D gene is left open where the match is weak. Clone sizes are given selectively: once, few, many, or a class where the clone is expanded.

>TRBV30|TRBJ2-5|.|.
CAWSVTAPSPPYF
TGTGCCTGGAGTGTAACTGCCCCTAGTCCACCCTACTTC
>TRBV19|TRBJ1-2|.|.
CASSVCSGGECGYTF
TGTGCCAGTAGTGTGTGCTCGGGGGGCGAATGTGGCTACACCTTC
>TRBV7-2|TRBJ2-7|.|.
CASTPGREPYEQYF
TGTGCCAGCACCCCAGGAAGGGAGCCCTACGAGCAGTACTTC
>TRBV19|TRBJ2-1|few|TRBD2
CASSRTSGGSYNEQFF
TGTGCCAGTAGTAGGACTAGCGGGGGCTCCTACAATGAGCAGTTCTTC
>TRBV27|TRBJ2-5|.|.
CASSLLGGQETQYF
TGTGCCAGCAGTTTATTGGGAGGCCAAGAGACCCAGTACTTC
>TRBV4-1|TRBJ1-4|few|.
CASSHPNSPNEKLFF
TGCGCCAGCAGCCACCCAAACAGCCCTAATGAAAAACTGTTTTTT
>TRBV15|TRBJ1-2|.|TRBD1
CATSRDRTGRPNYGYTF
TGTGCCACCAGCAGAGATCGGACAGGGCGTCCTAACTATGGCTACACCTTC
>TRBV5-1|TRBJ1-1|.|.
CASSPLQTANTEAFF
TGCGCCAGCAGCCCCCTACAAACAGCGAACACTGAAGCTTTCTTT
>TRBV19|TRBJ1-1|.|.
CASSPNRDRTEAFF
TGTGCCAGTAGTCCAAACAGGGATCGGACTGAAGCTTTCTTT
>TRBV6-1|TRBJ1-4|.|.
CASSEGGSTSNEKLFF
TGTGCCAGCAGTGAAGGAGGCAGCACGTCTAATGAAAAACTGTTTTTT
>TRBV4-3|TRBJ2-7|once|TRBD1
CASSQEDRAYEQYF
TGCGCCAGCAGCCAAGAAGACAGGGCCTACGAGCAGTACTTC
>TRBV9|TRBJ2-3|.|.
CASSVWSGLSTDTQYF
TGTGCCAGCAGCGTGTGGAGCGGGCTAAGCACAGATACGCAGTATTTT